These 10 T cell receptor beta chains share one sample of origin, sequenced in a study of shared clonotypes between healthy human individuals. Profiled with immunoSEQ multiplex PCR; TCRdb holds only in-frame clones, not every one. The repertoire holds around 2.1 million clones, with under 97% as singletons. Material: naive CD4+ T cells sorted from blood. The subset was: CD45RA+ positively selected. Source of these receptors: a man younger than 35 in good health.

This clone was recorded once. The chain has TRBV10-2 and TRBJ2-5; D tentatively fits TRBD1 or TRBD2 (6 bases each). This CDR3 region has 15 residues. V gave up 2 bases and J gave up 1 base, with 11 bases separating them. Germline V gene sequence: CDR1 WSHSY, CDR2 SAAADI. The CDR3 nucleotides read TGCGCCAGCAGTGAGGGGGGGACAAGCCAAGAGACCCAGTACTTC. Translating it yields CASSEGGTSQETQYF.

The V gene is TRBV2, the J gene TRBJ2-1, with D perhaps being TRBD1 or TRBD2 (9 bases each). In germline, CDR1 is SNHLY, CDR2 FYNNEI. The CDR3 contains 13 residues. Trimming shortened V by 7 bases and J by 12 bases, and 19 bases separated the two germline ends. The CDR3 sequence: CASTPTGGLAQFF. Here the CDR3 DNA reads TGTGCCAGCACTCCGACAGGGGGACTAGCGCAGTTCTTC.

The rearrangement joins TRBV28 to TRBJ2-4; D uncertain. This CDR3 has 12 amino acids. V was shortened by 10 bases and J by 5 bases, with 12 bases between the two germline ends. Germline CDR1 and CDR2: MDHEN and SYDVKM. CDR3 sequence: CATTSPQNIQYF. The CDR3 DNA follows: TGTGCCACTACCTCTCCCCAAAACATTCAGTACTTC.

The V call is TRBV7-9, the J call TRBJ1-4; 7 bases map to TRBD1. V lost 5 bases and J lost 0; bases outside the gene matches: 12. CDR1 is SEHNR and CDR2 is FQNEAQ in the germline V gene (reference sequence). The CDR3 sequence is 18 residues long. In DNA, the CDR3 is TGTGCCAGCAGCGCCCTAAGAGGGACAGCTGCAACTAATGAAAAACTGTTTTTT. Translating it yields CASSALRGTAATNEKLFF. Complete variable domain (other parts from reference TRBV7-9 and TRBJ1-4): DTGVSQNPRHKITKRGQNVTFRCDPISEHNRLYWYRQTLGQGPEFLTYFQNEAQLEKSRLLSDRFSAERPKGSFSTLEIQRTEQGDSAMYLCASSALRGTAATNEKLFFGSGTQLSVL.

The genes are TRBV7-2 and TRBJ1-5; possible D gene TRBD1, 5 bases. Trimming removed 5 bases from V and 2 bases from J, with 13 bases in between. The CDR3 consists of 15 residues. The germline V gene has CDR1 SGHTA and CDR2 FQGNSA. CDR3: CASSIMGGGNQPQHF. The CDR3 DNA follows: TGTGCCAGCAGCATCATGGGAGGGGGCAATCAGCCCCAGCATTTT. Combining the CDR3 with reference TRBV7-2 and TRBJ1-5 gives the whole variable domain GAGVSQSPSNKVTEKGKDVELRCDPISGHTALYWYRQSLGQGLEFLIYFQGNSAPDKSGLPSDRFSAERTGGSVSTLTIQRTQQEDSAVYLCASSIMGGGNQPQHFGDGTRLSIL.

CDR3 residues: CASSARRVGMRGYTF. In DNA form, the CDR3 reads TGTGCCAGCAGCGCTAGGAGGGTAGGGATGCGTGGCTACACCTTC. The chain couples TRBV5-6 to TRBJ1-2; D is unresolved. This CDR3 region has 15 residues. V was trimmed by 4 bases and J by 7 bases, leaving 20 bases between them. Looked up from germline, CDR1 is SGHDT and CDR2 is YYEEEE. Full variable domain (remainder filled in from reference TRBV5-6 and TRBJ1-2): DAGVTQSPTHLIKTRGQQVTLRCSPKSGHDTVSWYQQALGQGPQFIFQYYEEEERQRGNFPDRFSGHQFPNYSSELNVNALLLGDSALYLCASSARRVGMRGYTFGSGTRLTVV.

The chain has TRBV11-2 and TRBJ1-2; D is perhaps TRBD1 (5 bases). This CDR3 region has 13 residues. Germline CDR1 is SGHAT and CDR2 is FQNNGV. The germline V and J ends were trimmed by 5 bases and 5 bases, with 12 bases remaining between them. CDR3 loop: CASSAGTEYGYTF. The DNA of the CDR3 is TGTGCCAGCAGCGCGGGGACGGAGTATGGCTACACCTTC.

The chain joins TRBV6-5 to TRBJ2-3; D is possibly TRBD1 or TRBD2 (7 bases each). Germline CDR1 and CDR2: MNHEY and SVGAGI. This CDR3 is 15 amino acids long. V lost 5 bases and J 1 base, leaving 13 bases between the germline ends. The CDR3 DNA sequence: TGTGCCAGCAGTCCACAGGGGAGGGGCACAGATACGCAGTATTTT. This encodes CASSPQGRGTDTQYF.

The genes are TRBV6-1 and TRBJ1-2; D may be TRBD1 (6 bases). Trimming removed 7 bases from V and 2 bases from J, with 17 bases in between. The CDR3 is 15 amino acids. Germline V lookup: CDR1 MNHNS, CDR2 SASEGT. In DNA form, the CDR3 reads TGTGCCAGCAACCCTCTTGTGGGGGGCAACTATGGCTACACCTTC. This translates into CASNPLVGGNYGYTF.

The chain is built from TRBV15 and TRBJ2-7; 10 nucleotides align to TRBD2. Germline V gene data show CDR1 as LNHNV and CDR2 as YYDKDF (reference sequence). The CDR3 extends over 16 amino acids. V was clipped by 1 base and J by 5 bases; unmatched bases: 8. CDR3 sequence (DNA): TGTGCCACCAGCAGAGCTAAAGAGCGGGGGGGGAACGAGCAGTACTTC. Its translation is CATSRAKERGGNEQYF.